This TCR beta chain was captured in a study of T cells in Graves' hyperthyroidism and ophthalmopathy. Trimming took off 1 base at V and 3 bases at J, with 15 bases between the two ends. The CDR3 contains 16 residues. Germline V CDR1 and CDR2: MGHRA, YSYEKL. The CDR3 regions of TCR beta were amplified from RNA transcripts. The HTBI primer set served for first-round RT-PCR of the TCR CDR3. TCRdb re-called the multiplex PCR reads through MiXCR, storing one row per CDR3 protein. The data show around 560,000 distinct CDR3 sequences, roughly 17% seen once. Study conclusions and caveats: Blood samples included most of the expanded thyroid clonotypes exceeding 0.001.

This clonotype was recorded many times. Its antigen is unknown. The clonotype comes from a woman between 18 and 29 years old with Graves' hyperthyroidism. What was sequenced was blood. The chain has TRBV4-1 and TRBJ1-1, with D perhaps matching TRBD1 (5 bases). CDR3 loop: CASSQVGGGWDTEAFF. CDR3 coding DNA: TGCGCCAGCAGCCAAGTGGGGGGGGGATGGGACACTGAAGCTTTCTTT.